Shown below are 18 T cell receptor beta chains from a single sample sequenced in a study of T-cell memory formation after mild COVID-19. TCRdb fed the 5' RACE reads into MiXCR, producing one record per CDR3 protein. The repertoire holds over 70,000 distinct CDR3 sequences, with roughly an eighth as singletons. Sequences were obtained from PBMCs or a T cell subset sorted from them (not recorded which). These TCRs come from an adult woman who had mild COVID-19 (a few samples of this study predate the infection). Cell type and time point are not known.

This chain uses TRBV9 with TRBJ2-3; 10 bases are a match to TRBD2. Trimming cost V 5 bases and J 4 bases; bases outside gene matches: 7. The length of the CDR3 is 15 residues. The germline gives CDR1 SGDLS, CDR2 YYNGEE. CDR3 in amino acids: CASSHSGGAPDTQYF. The CDR3, as DNA: TGTGCCAGCAGTCACAGCGGGGGGGCCCCAGATACGCAGTATTTT.

The chain is built from TRBV20-1 and TRBJ2-5, with D possibly being TRBD2 (5 bases). This CDR3 spans 18 amino acids. V was trimmed by 0 bases and J by 2 bases, leaving 22 bases between them. From germline, CDR1 is DFQATT and CDR2 SNEGSKA (reference sequence). In DNA, the CDR3 is TGCAGTGCTAGAGATCCGGGCGGGTCCCTAAGGGATCAAGAGACCCAGTACTTC. Protein sequence: CSARDPGGSLRDQETQYF.

This clonotype showed up just a few times. This chain joins TRBV7-9 and TRBJ2-1, with 9 bases identical to TRBD2. The germline gives CDR1 SEHNR, CDR2 FQNEAQ (reference sequence). Germline trimming cut 3 bases from V and 6 bases from J; bases unmatched to any gene: 12. There are 17 residues in the CDR3. CDR3 sequence reads: CASSFPLAGARVNEQFF. CDR3 in DNA: TGTGCCAGCAGCTTTCCCTTAGCGGGAGCGAGAGTCAATGAGCAGTTCTTC.

V gene TRBV30 combines with J gene TRBJ2-3, with D perhaps TRBD2 (7 bases). The CDR3 contains 15 residues. The germline V and J ends were trimmed by 2 bases and 2 bases, with 14 bases remaining between them. Looked up from germline, CDR1 is GTSNPN and CDR2 is SVGIG (reference sequence). For the CDR3, the DNA is TGTGCCTGGAGTATAGAGGGGGGGTACACAGATACGCAGTATTTT. This sequence encodes CAWSIEGGYTDTQYF.

This clonotype was detected ten times or more. V and J are TRBV6-5 and TRBJ2-7; TRBD1 matches at 8 bases. Germline loops: CDR1 MNHEY, CDR2 SVGAGI. After removal of 5 bases from V and 7 bases from J, the junction contained 10 bases not matched to a gene. The CDR3 sequence is 14 residues long. CDR3 coding DNA: TGTGCCAGCAGTAACGCGCAGGGGGCGCGTGAGCAGTACTTC. It yields the protein CASSNAQGAREQYF.

This clonotype occurred many times. The chain joins TRBV7-8 to TRBJ2-1; 10 positions agree with TRBD2. V trimming: 2 bases; J trimming: 4 bases; junction bases outside the gene matches: 5. The CDR3 contains 16 residues. Germline V CDR1 and CDR2: SGHVS, FQNEAQ. Here the CDR3 DNA reads TGTGCCAGCAGCTTACGGCTAGCGGGGGCGTACAATGAGCAGTTCTTC. This translates into CASSLRLAGAYNEQFF.

This clonotype was seen more than once but under ten times. The chain joins TRBV29-1 to TRBJ1-1; D remains ambiguous. V gave up 3 bases and J gave up 0 bases, with 2 bases separating them. The CDR3 totals 11 residues. Germline assignment: CDR1 SQVTM and CDR2 ANQGSEA. The CDR3 spells CSVEVNTEAFF. The CDR3 DNA reads TGCAGCGTTGAGGTGAACACTGAAGCTTTCTTT.

This clonotype has just a few counts. The chain is built from TRBV20-1 and TRBJ1-2; D is undetermined. V was cut by 1 base and J by 4 bases, with 4 bases left in between. CDR3 length: 11 residues. Germline loops: CDR1 DFQATT, CDR2 SNEGSKA (reference sequence). The CDR3 DNA follows: TGCAGTGCTAGAGGGACCTATGGCTACACCTTC. It specifies CSARGTYGYTF.

The chain recombines TRBV15 with TRBJ2-1; tentative D call: TRBD2 (5 bases). Germline loops: CDR1 LNHNV, CDR2 YYDKDF (reference sequence). Trimming took off 0 bases at V and 11 bases at J, with 11 bases between the two ends. CDR3 length: 13 amino acids. The CDR3 spells CATSRDRRTQQFF. For the CDR3, the DNA is TGTGCCACCAGCAGAGATCGTAGGACTCAGCAGTTCTTC.

This clonotype was detected a few times. The rearrangement uses TRBV7-9 and TRBJ2-3; 11 nucleotides align to TRBD2. Per the germline V gene, CDR1 is SEHNR and CDR2 is FQNEAQ (reference sequence). The junction had 5 bases not matched to a gene; V was cut back by 7 bases and J by 2 bases. The CDR3 consists of 15 residues. The CDR3 reads CASTLLAGATDTQYF. CDR3 in DNA: TGTGCCAGCACCCTACTAGCGGGAGCCACAGATACGCAGTATTTT.

The CDR3 region is CASSFEGFYEQYF. The CDR3 DNA sequence: TGTGCCAGCAGTTTCGAAGGATTCTACGAGCAGTACTTC. The J gene is TRBJ2-7, the V gene TRBV28; D unclear. This CDR3 spans 13 amino acids. The ends were cut back, 3 bases at V and 3 bases at J, with 9 bases in the middle. Germline CDR1 and CDR2: MDHEN and SYDVKM.

This clonotype was recorded many times. V gene TRBV20-1 combines with J gene TRBJ2-7; D may be TRBD2 (6 bases). Between the trimmed V and J ends, which lost 5 bases and 2 bases, there was a span of 13 bases. Germline V lookup: CDR1 DFQATT, CDR2 SNEGSKA (reference sequence). CDR3 length: 13 residues. This CDR3 is CSALDGGTYEQYF. Here the CDR3 DNA reads TGCAGTGCTTTGGACGGGGGAACCTACGAGCAGTACTTC.

The rearrangement uses TRBV11-2 and TRBJ2-7, with TRBD2 identical over 11 bases. Germline V lookup: CDR1 SGHAT, CDR2 FQNNGV. The V gene end was trimmed by 3 bases and the J gene end by 6 bases; junction bases not matched to a gene: 7. There are 15 residues in the CDR3. In nucleotides, the CDR3 is TGTGCCAGCAGCTTGGACCTAGCGGGAGGCGGCGAGCAGTACTTC. Amino acids: CASSLDLAGGGEQYF.

V gene TRBV4-3 combines with J gene TRBJ1-1; TRBD1 is a possible D gene (5 bases). Trimming stripped 4 bases from V and 1 base from J, with 10 bases between. The CDR3 extends over 14 amino acids. The germline V gene encodes CDR1 LGHNA and CDR2 YSLEER. DNA of the CDR3: TGCGCCAGCAGCCCCGGGGGAAAGAACACTGAAGCTTTCTTT. It specifies CASSPGGKNTEAFF.

V and J are TRBV4-2 and TRBJ2-5, with 7 bases identical to TRBD1. The length of the CDR3 is 14 residues. After removal of 1 base from V and 2 bases from J, the junction contained 1 base not matched to a gene. Germline values: CDR1 LGHNA, CDR2 YNFKEQ. CDR3 loop: CASSQGTGQETQYF. The CDR3 nucleotides read TGTGCCAGCAGCCAAGGGACAGGTCAAGAGACCCAGTACTTC.

The table lists this clonotype with a few counts. The chain has TRBV7-6 and TRBJ1-1; 7 nucleotides match TRBD1. The V segment lost 4 bases and the J segment 1 base; nucleotides outside the gene matches: 6. Germline V gene data show CDR1 as SGHVS and CDR2 as FNYEAQ. The CDR3 length is 15 residues. The chain's CDR3 is CASSSREGANTEAFF. CDR3 coding DNA: TGTGCCAGCAGCTCGAGGGAGGGGGCGAACACTGAAGCTTTCTTT.

This clonotype came up a few times. The chain recombines TRBV23-1 with TRBJ2-3, with 8 nucleotides matching TRBD2. TRBV23-1 is an ORF for which the function is uncertain. J lost 4 bases, V lost 6 bases, and 12 bases had no gene match. This CDR3 contains 16 residues. The CDR3: CASSPKAGGGADTQYF. The CDR3, as DNA: TGCGCCAGCAGCCCGAAGGCGGGGGGTGGTGCAGATACGCAGTATTTT.

V is TRBV5-6 and J is TRBJ2-2; a weak D match, TRBD1 (7 bases). The CDR3 is 17 residues long. The germline V gene has CDR1 SGHDT and CDR2 YYEEEE. Trimming took 2 bases from V and 0 from J, leaving 14 bases between them. The CDR3 DNA sequence: TGTGCCAGCAGCTTTCCAGGCGGGACAGCGAACACCGGGGAGCTGTTTTTT. Amino acid sequence: CASSFPGGTANTGELFF.